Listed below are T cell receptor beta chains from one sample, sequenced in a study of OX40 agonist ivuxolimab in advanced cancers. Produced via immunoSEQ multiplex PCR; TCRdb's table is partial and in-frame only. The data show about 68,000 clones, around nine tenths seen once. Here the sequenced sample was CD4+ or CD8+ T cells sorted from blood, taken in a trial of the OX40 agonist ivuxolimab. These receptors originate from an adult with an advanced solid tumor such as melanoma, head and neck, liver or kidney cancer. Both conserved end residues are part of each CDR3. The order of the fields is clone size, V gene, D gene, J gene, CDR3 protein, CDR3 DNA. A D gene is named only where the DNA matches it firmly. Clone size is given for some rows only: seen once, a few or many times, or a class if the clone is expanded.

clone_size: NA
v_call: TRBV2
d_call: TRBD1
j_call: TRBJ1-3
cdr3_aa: CASSGQGAGNTIYF
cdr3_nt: TGTGCCAGCAGTGGACAGGGGGCTGGAAACACCATATATTTT

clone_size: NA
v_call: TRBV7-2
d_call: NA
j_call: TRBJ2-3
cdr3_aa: CASSLALRDTQYF
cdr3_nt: TGTGCCAGCAGCTTAGCGCTGCGGGATACGCAGTATTTT

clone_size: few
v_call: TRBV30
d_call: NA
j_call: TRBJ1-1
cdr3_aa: CAWRRGGNTEAFF
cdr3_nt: TGTGCCTGGAGGAGGGGCGGGAACACTGAAGCTTTCTTT

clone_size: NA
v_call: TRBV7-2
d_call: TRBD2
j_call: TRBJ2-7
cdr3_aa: CASSLLAGSIYEQYF
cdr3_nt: TGTGCCAGCAGCTTACTAGCGGGTAGTATATACGAGCAGTACTTC

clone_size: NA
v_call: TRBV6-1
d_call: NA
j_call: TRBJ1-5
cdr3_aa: CASIGAASNQPQHF
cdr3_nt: TGTGCCAGCATCGGGGCAGCTAGTAATCAGCCCCAGCATTTT

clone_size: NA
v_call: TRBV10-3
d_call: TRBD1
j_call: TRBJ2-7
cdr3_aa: CAISEGGLSSYEQYF
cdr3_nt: TGTGCCATCAGTGAAGGGGGCTTAAGCTCCTACGAGCAGTACTTC

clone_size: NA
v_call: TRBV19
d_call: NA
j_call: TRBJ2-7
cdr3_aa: CASINHRLGNHEQYF
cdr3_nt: TGTGCCAGTATTAATCACCGACTGGGGAACCACGAGCAGTACTTC

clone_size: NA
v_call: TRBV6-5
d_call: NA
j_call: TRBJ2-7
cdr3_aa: CASRPEGIEQYF
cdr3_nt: TGTGCCAGCAGACCGGAGGGAATCGAGCAGTACTTC

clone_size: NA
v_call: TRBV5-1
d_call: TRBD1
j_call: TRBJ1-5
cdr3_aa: CASSLDGTGVQPQHF
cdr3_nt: TGCGCCAGCAGCTTGGACGGGACAGGGGTGCAGCCCCAGCATTTT

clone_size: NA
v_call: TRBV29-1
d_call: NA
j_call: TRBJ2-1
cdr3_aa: CSVVGGLHYNEQFF
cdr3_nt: TGCAGCGTCGTCGGCGGACTTCATTACAATGAGCAGTTCTTC

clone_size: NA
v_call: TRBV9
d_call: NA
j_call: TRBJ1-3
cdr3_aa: CASSVEWDSGNTIYF
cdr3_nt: TGTGCCAGCAGCGTAGAATGGGACTCTGGAAACACCATATATTTT

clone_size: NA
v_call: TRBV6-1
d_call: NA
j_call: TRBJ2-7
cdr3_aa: CASSFSYEQYF
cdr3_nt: TGTGCCAGCAGCTTTTCCTACGAGCAGTACTTC

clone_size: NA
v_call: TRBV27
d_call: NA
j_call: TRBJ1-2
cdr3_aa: CASSLGRGGVGYTF
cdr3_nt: TGTGCCAGCAGTTTAGGAAGGGGAGGGGTTGGCTACACCTTC

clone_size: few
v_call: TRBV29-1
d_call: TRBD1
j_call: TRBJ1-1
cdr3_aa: CSASRDRDTEAFF
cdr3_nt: TGCAGCGCCAGCAGAGACAGGGACACTGAAGCTTTCTTT